The source of this T cell receptor beta chain is a study of blood T cell repertoires in COVID-19. Looking at the study overall: Researchers got acute and convalescent COVID-19 samples from the United States, Italy and Spain. T cells, B-cell-depleted T cells, or PBMCs provided the cDNA or gDNA that served as material.

There are a few counts of this clone. As originally analysed: Nucleated cell counts were estimated from reference gene primer amplification. TCRdb keeps only in-frame clones here, not all; method: immunoSEQ multiplex PCR. The DNA was the basis for D and trimming; V, J and clone size are from that table. The sample includes approximately 150,000 clones, about 85% of them seen just once. The CDR3 spans 16 residues. The V gene end was trimmed by 3 bases and the J gene end by 2 bases; junction bases not matched to a gene: 8. The germline V gene has CDR1 MDHEN and CDR2 SYDVKM. Sequences were obtained from peripheral blood. This clonotype originated in a human donor with acute or convalescent COVID-19. The donor label of this sample is uncertain. This chain joins TRBV28 and TRBJ1-2, with TRBD1 matching over 8 bases. CDR3 sequence (DNA): TGTGCCAGCAGTTTCCTCAGGGGGCGAGGGAACTATGGCTACACCTTC. Protein: CASSFLRGRGNYGYTF.